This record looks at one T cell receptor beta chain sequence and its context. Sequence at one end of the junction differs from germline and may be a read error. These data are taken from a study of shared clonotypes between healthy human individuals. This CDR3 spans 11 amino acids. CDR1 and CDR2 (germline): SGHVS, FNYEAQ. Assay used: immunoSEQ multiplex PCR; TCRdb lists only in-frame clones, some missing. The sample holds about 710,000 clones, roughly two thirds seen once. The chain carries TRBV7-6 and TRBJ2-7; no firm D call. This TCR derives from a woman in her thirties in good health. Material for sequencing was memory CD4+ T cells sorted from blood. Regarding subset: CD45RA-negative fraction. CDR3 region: CASSLGQFFWF. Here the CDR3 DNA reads TGTGCCAGCAGCCTCGGGCAGTTCTTTTGGTTC.